These T cell receptor beta chains were read from a single sample in a study of cytomegalovirus exposure and HLA in healthy donors. Sequencing used immunoSEQ multiplex PCR; TCRdb keeps in-frame clones, though not all of them. The repertoire holds 200,000 or so clones, with about four fifths as singletons. The material sequenced was PBMCs. The receptor source for this set is a woman aged 25 to 45 in good health and CMV-seropositive. Each CDR3 is given with its conserved first and last residue. The D gene is left open where the match is weak. The size field is filled for only some rows; it gives once, few, many or a size class.

>NA|TRBV7-2|NA|TRBJ1-3
TGTGCCAGCAGCTTAGGAGGTTACGGAAACACCATATATTTT
CASSLGGYGNTIYF
>NA|TRBV11-2|NA|TRBJ1-5
TGTGCCAGCAGCCCGGAGCGGTTTCAGCCCCAGCATTTT
CASSPERFQPQHF
>TRBD2|TRBV6-5|NA|TRBJ2-3
TGTGCCAGCAGCCCCACTAGCGGGAGGGCAGATACGCAGTATTTT
CASSPTSGRADTQYF
>NA|TRBV5-1|NA|TRBJ1-2
TGCGCCAGCAGCTTGGCGGCAGGGGCGATCTATGGCTACACCTTC
CASSLAAGAIYGYTF
>TRBD1|TRBV5-6|NA|TRBJ2-7
TGTGCCAGCGCCCAGACAGGGGGCGAGCAGTACTTC
CASAQTGGEQYF
>TRBD1|TRBV4-1|few|TRBJ1-5
TGCGCCAGCAGCCGCGGACAGGGTGAGGATCAGCCCCAGCATTTT
CASSRGQGEDQPQHF
>NA|TRBV27|NA|TRBJ1-5
TGTGCCAGCAGTTTCGGCGGGGCCAATCAGCCCCAGCATTTT
CASSFGGANQPQHF
>NA|TRBV11-2|few|TRBJ2-1
TGTGCCAGCAGACGGGGACTGGCGGGCAATGAGCAGTTCTTC
CASRRGLAGNEQFF
>NA|TRBV10-3|NA|TRBJ1-6
TGTGCCATCGGGCCTGAGCCCTATTCACCCCTCCACTTT
CAIGPEPYSPLHF
>NA|TRBV18|NA|TRBJ1-2
TGTGCCAGCTCACCCACCGCGGGCGGCTACACCTTC
CASSPTAGGYTF
>NA|TRBV28|few|TRBJ2-7
TGTGCCAGCAGCTTGTCCCTCCCGGGATACGAGCAGTACTTC
CASSLSLPGYEQYF
>NA|TRBV4-1|once|TRBJ2-6
TGCGCCAGCAGCCAAGGCGGAACTGGGGCCAACGTCCTGACTTTC
CASSQGGTGANVLTF
>NA|TRBV13|NA|TRBJ2-6
TGTGCCAGCAGCCCCGGGGGGCAGGGGGCAAACTCTGGGGCCAACGTCCTGACTTTC
CASSPGGQGANSGANVLTF
>NA|TRBV10-2|NA|TRBJ1-1
TGCGCCAGCCTTGAGCAGGGCCAACAGAACACTGAAGCTTTCTTT
CASLEQGQQNTEAFF
>TRBD1|TRBV19|NA|TRBJ1-1
TGTGCCAGTAGTGCGGGCCCGGGACAGAATAAGCAAGCTTTCTTT
CASSAGPGQNKQAFF
>NA|TRBV5-1|NA|TRBJ1-5
TGCGCCAGCAGCTTGACGGGGGGGAGCAATCAGCCCCAGCATTTT
CASSLTGGSNQPQHF
>NA|TRBV2|NA|TRBJ1-2
TGTGCCAGCAGCCAGGTGCTGGGCTACACCTTC
CASSQVLGYTF
>NA|TRBV10-3|once|TRBJ2-5
TGTGCCATCAGAGACAGGAGAAAAGAGACCCAGTACTTC
CAIRDRRKETQYF
>NA|TRBV6-5|once|TRBJ1-2
TGTGCCAGCAGCCGGACAGTCCCCTATGGCTACACCTTC
CASSRTVPYGYTF
>NA|TRBV6-1|NA|TRBJ2-2
TGTGCCGCAGGCACAGGGACGAACACCGGGGAGCTGTTTTTT
CAAGTGTNTGELFF
>TRBD1|TRBV5-6|NA|TRBJ1-5
TGTGCCAGCGGGATACAGGGGGGCCAGCCCCAGCATTTT
CASGIQGGQPQHF
>NA|TRBV6-1|once|TRBJ2-7
TGTGCCACTTCGAATGCGGGACCTTACGAGCAGTACTTC
CATSNAGPYEQYF
>TRBD2|TRBV6-5|NA|TRBJ2-1
TGTGCCAGCAGTTACCCCGGACTAGCGGGAAATGAGCAGTTCTTC
CASSYPGLAGNEQFF
>TRBD1|TRBV6-5|NA|TRBJ2-6
TGTGCCAGCAGACAGGGGGCTGGGGCCAACGTCCTGACTTTC
CASRQGAGANVLTF